Presented here are 22 T cell receptor beta chains from one specimen sequenced in a study of cytomegalovirus exposure and HLA in healthy donors. Researchers ran the PCR with 60 Vbeta and 13 Jbeta primers. The protocol was immunoSEQ multiplex PCR, while the TCRdb copy is restricted to in-frame clones and leaves out a portion. The sample records about 52,000 clones, 55% to 65% being singletons. The sequenced sample consisted of PBMCs. The receptors derive from a human donor in good health.

This sequence joins TRBV2 and TRBJ2-3, with 10 positions matching TRBD2. This CDR3 has 13 residues. CDR1 and CDR2 from the germline V gene are SNHLY and FYNNEI. V shed 8 bases, J shed 6 bases, and the junction held 5 bases outside the gene matches. The CDR3 DNA reads TGTGCCAGCGTGCAGCGGGGGGGCGATACGCAGTATTTT. This sequence encodes CASVQRGGDTQYF.

This clone was seen only a few times. The junction departs from the called germline gene at one end, perhaps through a read error. This sequence joins TRBV7-9 and TRBJ2-3; TRBD2 matches at 8 bases. Germline CDR1 SEHNR, CDR2 FQNEAQ (reference sequence). The CDR3 runs to 15 residues. This CDR3 reads CSSSALAGGRDTQYF. DNA of the CDR3: TGTTCCAGCAGTGCTCTGGCGGGGGGAAGAGATACGCAGTATTTT.

The chain recombines TRBV7-2 with TRBJ2-1; a weak D match, TRBD2 (5 bases). Germline V lookup: CDR1 SGHTA, CDR2 FQGNSA. V was cut by 1 base and J by 0 bases, with 7 bases left in between. The CDR3 runs 15 residues. The CDR3 nucleotides read TGTGCCAGCAGCTTAGGACTAAACTCCTACAATGAGCAGTTCTTC. As protein: CASSLGLNSYNEQFF.

This clone was seen a few times. The genes are TRBV2 and TRBJ2-7; TRBD2 matches at 7 bases. The CDR3 totals 15 residues. After removal of 6 bases from V and 0 bases from J, the junction contained 8 bases not matched to a gene. Germline CDR1 reads SNHLY; CDR2 reads FYNNEI. The CDR3 coding sequence is TGTGCCAGCAGACAATCTAGCGGACTCTCCTACGAGCAGTACTTC. Encoded protein: CASRQSSGLSYEQYF. Looking up the rest from reference TRBV2 and TRBJ2-7 gives the full variable domain: EPEVTQTPSHQVTQMGQEVILRCVPISNHLYFYWYRQILGQKVEFLVSFYNNEISEKSEIFDDQFSVERPDGSNFTLKIRSTKLEDSAMYFCASRQSSGLSYEQYFGPGTRLTVT.

The chain combines TRBV30 with TRBJ2-7, with D uncertain. Trimming removed 0 bases at V and 3 bases at J, with 9 bases between. The CDR3 has 13 amino acids. Germline assignment: CDR1 GTSNPN and CDR2 SVGIG (reference sequence). The CDR3 here is CAWSVWAFYEQYF. The CDR3 region has the DNA TGTGCCTGGAGTGTTTGGGCATTCTACGAGCAGTACTTC.

This clone appeared a few times. The CDR3 is CASSLATEAFF. The CDR3 nucleotides read TGCGCCAGCAGCTTGGCGACTGAAGCTTTCTTT. The gene calls are TRBV5-1 and TRBJ1-1; no reliable D call. CDR3 length: 11 residues. Germline CDR1 reads SGHRS; CDR2 reads YFSETQ. Trimming took off 0 bases at V and 5 bases at J, with 2 bases between the two ends. Together with reference TRBV5-1 and TRBJ1-1, the CDR3 gives the full variable domain: KAGVTQTPRYLIKTRGQQVTLSCSPISGHRSVSWYQQTPGQGLQFLFEYFSETQRNKGNFPGRFSGRQFSNSRSEMNVSTLELGDSALYLCASSLATEAFFGQGTRLTVV.

This clone occurred a few times. This sequence joins TRBV29-1 and TRBJ2-7; possible D gene TRBD1, 5 bases. The CDR3 runs to 11 residues. V lost 6 bases to trimming and J lost 8 bases, with 14 bases between them. Per the germline V gene, CDR1 is SQVTM and CDR2 is ANQGSEA. The CDR3 spells CSVVSGYQQYF. DNA of the CDR3: TGCAGCGTCGTTTCAGGGTACCAGCAGTACTTC.

J is TRBJ2-7 and V is TRBV7-3; TRBD1 is a possible D gene (5 bases). Germline lookup yields CDR1 SGHTA and CDR2 FQGTGA. Between the trimmed V and J ends, which lost 3 bases and 0 bases, there was a span of 9 bases. The CDR3 covers 14 residues. The CDR3 coding sequence is TGTGCCAGCAGCTTTGACAGAAACTCCTACGAGCAGTACTTC. Protein: CASSFDRNSYEQYF.

In this sample, this clone turned up once. V is TRBV5-8 and J is TRBJ1-5, with a tentative D call TRBD1 (6 bases). With 3 bases removed from V and 6 bases from J, the gap between germline ends came to 10 bases. Germline CDR1 and CDR2: SGHTS and YDEGEE. The CDR3 length is 13 residues. CDR3 region: CASSSQGFQPQHF. In DNA, the CDR3 is TGTGCCAGCAGCTCTCAGGGGTTTCAGCCCCAGCATTTT.

The chain links TRBV25-1 to TRBJ1-2; no reliable D call. Germline CDR1 reads MGHDK; CDR2 reads SYGVNS. The CDR3 sequence is 13 residues long. Trimming took 6 bases from V and 5 from J, leaving 13 bases between them. In nucleotides, the CDR3 is TGTGCCAGCAGAACTTCAAGTCAATATGGCTACACCTTC. It codes for CASRTSSQYGYTF.

V usage is TRBV6-5 and J usage is TRBJ2-6; D unresolved. Trimming removed 7 bases at V and 1 base at J, with 5 bases between. This CDR3 region has 13 residues. Germline CDR1 reads MNHEY; CDR2 reads SVGAGI. CDR3 sequence: CASKISGANVLTF. As DNA, the CDR3 is TGTGCCAGCAAAATATCTGGGGCCAACGTCCTGACTTTC.

Relative to its sample, this clone is medium-sized. This chain joins TRBV25-1 and TRBJ1-5; the D is unclear. This CDR3 has 14 amino acids. Per germline, CDR1 MGHDK and CDR2 SYGVNS. V was trimmed by 4 bases and J by 3 bases, leaving 10 bases between them. CDR3 sequence: CASSGDTSNQPQHF. CDR3 nucleotide sequence: TGTGCCAGCAGTGGAGACACCTCCAATCAGCCCCAGCATTTT.

The genes are TRBV7-3 and TRBJ2-3, with 9 bases that match TRBD1. With 2 bases clipped from V and 3 bases from J, the junction kept 3 bases outside the gene matches. The CDR3 runs to 15 residues. The germline CDR1 and CDR2 sequences are SGHTA and FQGTGA. CDR3 in DNA: TGTGCCAGCAGCTTAGGTGGACAGGGGACAGATACGCAGTATTTT. It translates to CASSLGGQGTDTQYF.

The chain links TRBV14 to TRBJ1-2; a weak D match, TRBD1 (5 bases). CDR3 length: 15 residues. The V gene lost 4 bases and the J gene lost 8 bases, with 20 bases spanning the gap. Germline V gives CDR1 SGHDN, CDR2 FVKESK. CDR3 coding DNA: TGTGCCAGCAGCCGAGTGGACACCCCAACTCGAGGCTACACCTTC. Its translation is CASSRVDTPTRGYTF.

The chain uses TRBV7-8 and TRBJ1-5; 8 bases agree with TRBD1. CDR3 size: 15 residues. Germline loops: CDR1 SGHVS, CDR2 FQNEAQ. The ends lost 2 bases at V and 3 bases at J; junction bases unmatched: 3. The CDR3 bases are TGTGCCAGCAGCTTAAAACAGGGGGTCAATCAGCCCCAGCATTTT. This translates into CASSLKQGVNQPQHF.

The chain joins TRBV5-1 to TRBJ2-3, with 7 bases identical to TRBD2. CDR1 is SGHRS and CDR2 is YFSETQ in the germline V gene. The J segment lost 0 bases and the V segment lost 0 bases, leaving 1 base of the junction unmatched. The CDR3 contains 15 residues. CDR3 DNA: TGCGCCAGCAGCTTGGTCGGGGGGAGCACAGATACGCAGTATTTT. Translation: CASSLVGGSTDTQYF. The full variable domain, rest sourced from reference TRBV5-1 and TRBJ2-3, is KAGVTQTPRYLIKTRGQQVTLSCSPISGHRSVSWYQQTPGQGLQFLFEYFSETQRNKGNFPGRFSGRQFSNSRSEMNVSTLELGDSALYLCASSLVGGSTDTQYFGPGTRLTVL.

The sample holds a few counts of this clone. The chain recombines TRBV4-1 with TRBJ2-7, with D hard to call. From germline, CDR1 is MGHRA and CDR2 YSYEKL. This CDR3 has 15 residues. Trimming cost V 0 bases and J 1 base, with 10 bases left between them. For the CDR3, the DNA is TGCGCCAGCAGCCAAGAGCACAGAACATCCTACGAGCAGTACTTC. This encodes CASSQEHRTSYEQYF.

Concerning this clone: The DNA is omitted, as the CDR3 cannot be located on it reliably, and the CDR3 follows TCRdb's listing. This chain uses TRBV7-9 with TRBJ2-5; the table's D call, TRBD1, has no DNA check behind it. The CDR3 is 15 amino acids in total, end residues counted. The germline V gene encodes CDR1 SEHNR and CDR2 FQNEAQ (reference sequence). CDR3 sequence reads: CASSFGSGQQETQYF.

V usage is TRBV2 and J usage is TRBJ1-5, with 8 bases matching TRBD1. V shed 4 bases and J 5 bases; nucleotides not matched to a gene: 7. Germline CDR1 reads SNHLY; CDR2 reads FYNNEI. The CDR3 loop spans 15 amino acids. CDR3 in DNA: TGTGCCAGCAGTGTACTAAGGACAGGGTATCAGCCCCAGCATTTT. Translation: CASSVLRTGYQPQHF.

The chain uses TRBV4-1 and TRBJ2-3, with 10 bases matching TRBD2. Germline V lookup: CDR1 MGHRA, CDR2 YSYEKL. The CDR3 is 19 residues long. Trimming at V came to 0 bases and at J to 0 bases, leaving 9 bases not matched to a gene. In DNA form, the CDR3 reads TGCGCCAGCAGCCAAGACAGACTATTACTAGCGGGGAGCACAGATACGCAGTATTTT. Translating gives CASSQDRLLLAGSTDTQYF.

The V and J genes are TRBV10-3 and TRBJ1-6; a weak D match, TRBD1 (6 bases). Germline V gene data show CDR1 as ENHRY and CDR2 as SYGVKD. The germline V and J ends were trimmed by 9 bases and 5 bases, with 8 bases remaining between them. The CDR3 contains 12 residues. The CDR3 DNA reads TGTGCCATGGGACAAAATAATTCACCCCTCCACTTT. Translating gives CAMGQNNSPLHF.

This chain uses TRBV27 with TRBJ2-5; D may be TRBD2 (6 bases). The CDR3 spans 18 residues. Germline CDR1 and CDR2: MNHEY and SMNVEV (reference sequence). V was trimmed by 6 bases and J by 2 bases, leaving 25 bases between them. The CDR3 nucleotides are TGTGCCAGCAGCCGCCGCCCCCCCCAGGCCGGGGGACAAGAGACCCAGTACTTC. It yields the protein CASSRRPPQAGGQETQYF.